This TCR beta chain was captured in a study of shared clonotypes between healthy human individuals. Germline V CDR1 and CDR2: GTSNPN, SVGIG (reference sequence). The germline V and J ends were trimmed by 3 bases and 5 bases, with 22 bases remaining between them. This CDR3 is built from 16 residues. Findings of the study overall: When naive CD4 clonotypes were compared across a few donors, around 5% were shared. Although depth was large, rarefaction showed that sequencing of the sorted subsets was incomplete. An effect of sequencing depth on clonotype sharing among donors was expected.

Libraries were prepared by immunoSEQ multiplex PCR; TCRdb keeps only in-frame clonotypes and omits some of them. The sample gives 850,000 to 1,100,000 clones, approximately 75% of which show up once; 0.89% is in the top ten. A word on this clone: Its antigen is still unknown.

This sequence was found in a man younger than 30 in good health. Some clones in this sample may be carry-over from other donors' samples. Sequenced sample: memory CD4+ T cells from PBMCs. Subset noted: CD45RA-negative fraction. The V gene is TRBV30, the J gene TRBJ1-2, with D unclear. CDR3 sequence: CAWSQGIVAPPYGYTF. CDR3 nucleotide sequence: TGTGCCTGGAGCCAAGGGATCGTCGCCCCCCCTTATGGCTACACCTTC.